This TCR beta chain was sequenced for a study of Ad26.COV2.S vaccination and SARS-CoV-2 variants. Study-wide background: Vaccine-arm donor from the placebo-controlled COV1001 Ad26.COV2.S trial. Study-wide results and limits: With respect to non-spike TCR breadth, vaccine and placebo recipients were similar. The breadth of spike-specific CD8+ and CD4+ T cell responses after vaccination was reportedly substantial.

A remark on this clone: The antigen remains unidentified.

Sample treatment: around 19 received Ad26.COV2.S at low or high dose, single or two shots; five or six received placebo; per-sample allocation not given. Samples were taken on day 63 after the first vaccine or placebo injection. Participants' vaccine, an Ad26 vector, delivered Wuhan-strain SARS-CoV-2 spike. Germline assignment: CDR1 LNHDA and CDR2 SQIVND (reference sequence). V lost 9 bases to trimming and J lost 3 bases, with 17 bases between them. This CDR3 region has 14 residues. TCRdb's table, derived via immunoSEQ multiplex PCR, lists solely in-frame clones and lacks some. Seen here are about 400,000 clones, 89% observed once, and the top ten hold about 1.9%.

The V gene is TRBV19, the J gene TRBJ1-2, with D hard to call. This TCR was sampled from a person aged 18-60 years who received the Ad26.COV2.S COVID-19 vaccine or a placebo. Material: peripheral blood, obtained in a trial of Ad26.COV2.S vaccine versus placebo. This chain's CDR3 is CASTRAGVHYGYTF. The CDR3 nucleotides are TGTGCCAGCACCCGGGCGGGAGTACACTATGGCTACACCTTC.